The 9 T cell receptor beta chains given below trace back to one sample, sequenced in a study of cytomegalovirus exposure and HLA in healthy donors. Clones were read by immunoSEQ multiplex PCR, and TCRdb kept only the in-frame ones, dropping some. Altogether 150,000 to 200,000 clones are present, roughly 90% being singletons, with the ten largest covering 5.7%. Input material: PBMCs. The receptor set was obtained from a woman aged 25 to 39 in good health and CMV-seronegative.

This chain connects TRBV11-2 to TRBJ1-2, with 7 bases aligning to TRBD1. Per the germline V gene, CDR1 is SGHAT and CDR2 is FQNNGV. V lost 0 bases to trimming and J lost 3 bases; unmatched junction nucleotides: 1. The CDR3 is 14 amino acids. CDR3 nucleotide sequence: TGTGCCAGCAGCTTAGACAGGGGGTACTATGGCTACACCTTC. It codes for CASSLDRGYYGYTF. Together with reference TRBV11-2 and TRBJ1-2, the CDR3 gives the full variable domain: EAGVAQSPRYKIIEKRQSVAFWCNPISGHATLYWYQQILGQGPKLLIQFQNNGVVDDSQLPKDRFSAERLKGVDSTLKIQPAKLEDSAVYLCASSLDRGYYGYTFGSGTRLTVV.

The V gene is TRBV11-2, the J gene TRBJ1-3, with no clear D. CDR1 and CDR2 (germline): SGHAT, FQNNGV. V lost 5 bases to trimming and J lost 3 bases, with 11 bases between them. The CDR3 loop spans 14 amino acids. CDR3 sequence reads: CASSPLLGGNTIYF. The CDR3 DNA reads TGTGCCAGCAGCCCTTTGTTAGGTGGAAACACCATATATTTT.

This clone has just one count. J is TRBJ1-2 and V is TRBV18, with TRBD1 matching 7 bases. Germline loops: CDR1 KGHSH, CDR2 LQKENI. J lost 2 bases, V lost 6 bases, and 3 bases had no gene match. The CDR3 contains 13 residues. The CDR3 sequence is CASSLDRNYGYTF. DNA of the CDR3: TGTGCCAGCTCCCTGGACAGGAACTATGGCTACACCTTC.

The chain uses TRBV18 and TRBJ2-7, with no clear D. V dropped 6 bases and J dropped 6 bases, with 21 bases sitting between them. Germline loops: CDR1 KGHSH, CDR2 LQKENI. The CDR3 extends over 15 amino acids. The CDR3 here is CASSRTRGNNGEQYF. CDR3 bases: TGTGCCAGCTCCCGCACCCGCGGTAATAATGGCGAGCAGTACTTC.

The CDR3 DNA follows: TGCGCCAGCAGCCACGGGGACAACGAGAACACTGAAGCTTTCTTT. It specifies CASSHGDNENTEAFF. The V call is TRBV4-3, the J call TRBJ1-1; possibly TRBD1 for D (6 bases). Trimming pared 3 bases from V and 1 base from J, leaving 12 bases between. Per germline, CDR1 LGHNA and CDR2 YSLEER. The CDR3 length is 15 residues.

V usage is TRBV12-5 and J usage is TRBJ2-7; D call uncertain. This CDR3 contains 14 residues. The germline V gene encodes CDR1 LGHNT and CDR2 FRNRAP. The germline V and J ends were trimmed by 3 bases and 6 bases, with 15 bases remaining between them. The CDR3 spells CASGFHLGLFEQYF. The CDR3, as DNA: TGTGCTAGTGGTTTCCACTTAGGTCTTTTCGAGCAGTACTTC. The variable domain in full, completed from reference TRBV12-5 and TRBJ2-7, reads DARVTQTPRHKVTEMGQEVTMRCQPILGHNTVFWYRQTMMQGLELLAYFRNRAPLDDSGMPKDRFSAEMPDATLATLKIQPSEPRDSAVYFCASGFHLGLFEQYFGPGTRLTVT.

The chain combines TRBV9 with TRBJ2-7; possible D gene TRBD2, 6 bases. The CDR3 is made up of 14 amino acids. V lost 0 bases and J 6 bases, leaving 13 bases between the germline ends. Germline loops: CDR1 SGDLS, CDR2 YYNGEE. CDR3 DNA: TGTGCCAGCAGCGTAGTCCCGGGAGAAGGCGAGCAGTACTTC. It encodes CASSVVPGEGEQYF. Looking up the rest from reference TRBV9 and TRBJ2-7 gives the full variable domain: DSGVTQTPKHLITATGQRVTLRCSPRSGDLSVYWYQQSLDQGLQFLIQYYNGEERAKGNILERFSAQQFPDLHSELNLSSLELGDSALYFCASSVVPGEGEQYFGPGTRLTVT.

The sample holds one count of this clone. The chain carries TRBV30 and TRBJ2-3; TRBD2 aligns across 11 bases. The V and J ends lost 4 bases and 0 bases, in that order; junction bases with no gene match: 3. Germline values: CDR1 GTSNPN, CDR2 SVGIG (reference sequence). The CDR3 length is 15 residues. CDR3 in DNA: TGTGCCTGGAAAAGACTAGCGGGAAGCACAGATACGCAGTATTTT. It translates to CAWKRLAGSTDTQYF.

In this sample, this clone turned up once. The chain carries TRBV7-9 and TRBJ1-1; D is uncertain. The V gene lost 1 base and the J gene lost 8 bases, with 11 bases spanning the gap. Per germline, CDR1 SEHNR and CDR2 FQNEAQ (reference sequence). The CDR3 is made up of 13 amino acids. The CDR3 loop is CASSLGTGREAFF. The CDR3 region has the DNA TGTGCCAGCAGCTTAGGGACGGGAAGGGAAGCTTTCTTT.